This T cell receptor (beta chain) is drawn from a study of T cells in Graves' hyperthyroidism and ophthalmopathy. Amplified TCR beta CDR3 regions derived from RNA transcripts. The study used the HTBI primer set for a first-round RT-PCR of the TCR CDR3. One entry per CDR3 protein results from TCRdb running MiXCR on the multiplex PCR reads. This sample yields 550,000 to 600,000 distinct CDR3 sequences, of which around 17% are seen a single time; 15% to 20% belongs to the top ten. This CDR3 has 12 amino acids. V was shortened by 5 bases and J by 4 bases, with 11 bases between the two germline ends. Germline-derived CDR1 and CDR2 are SQVTM and ANQGSEA.

The V and J genes are TRBV29-1 and TRBJ1-1; possibly TRBD1 for D (6 bases). The specimen was blood. The clonotype was recovered from a woman between 18 and 29 years old with Graves' hyperthyroidism. The DNA of the CDR3 is TGCAGCGTTATACAGGGTCGCACTGAAGCTTTCTTT. It specifies CSVIQGRTEAFF.